This T cell receptor beta chain comes out of a study of radiotherapy plus CTLA-4 blockade in lung cancer. Study outcomes and limitations: Radiotherapy plus ipilimumab was followed by expansion in blood of tumor-derived TCR clones.

This clone came up once. Antigen unknown. The germline gene is not matched at one end of the junction; a read error may be the cause. Sequenced by immunoSEQ multiplex PCR; TCRdb stores in-frame clones only, minus some. The sample has about 98,000 clones; approximately 86% are singletons. The CDR3 spans 16 residues. Germline V gene data show CDR1 as SGHTA and CDR2 as FQGNSA. The receptor was isolated from a human donor with non-small cell lung cancer that progressed on radiotherapy plus ipilimumab. The chain employs TRBV7-2 and TRBJ1-2, with 7 bases that match TRBD1. The material sequenced was peripheral blood, taken from a patient treated with radiotherapy plus ipilimumab. Here the CDR3 DNA reads TGTGCCGGCAGCTTAGCGTTTAGGGACAGACGTTATGGCTACACCTTC. Translation gives CAGSLAFRDRRYGYTF.